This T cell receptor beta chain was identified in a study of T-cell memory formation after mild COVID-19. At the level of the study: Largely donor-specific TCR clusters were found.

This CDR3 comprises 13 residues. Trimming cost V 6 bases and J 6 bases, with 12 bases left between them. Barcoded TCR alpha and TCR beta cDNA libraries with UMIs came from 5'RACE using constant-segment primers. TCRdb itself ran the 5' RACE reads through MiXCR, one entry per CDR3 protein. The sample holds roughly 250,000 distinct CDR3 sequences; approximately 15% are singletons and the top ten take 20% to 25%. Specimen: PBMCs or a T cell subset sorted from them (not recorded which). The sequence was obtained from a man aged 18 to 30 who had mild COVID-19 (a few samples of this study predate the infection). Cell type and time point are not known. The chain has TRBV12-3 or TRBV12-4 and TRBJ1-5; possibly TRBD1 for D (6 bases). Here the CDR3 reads CASSDTGFQPQHF. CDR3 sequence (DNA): TGTGCCAGCAGCGACACAGGGTTTCAGCCCCAGCATTTT.